The next 7 T cell receptor beta chains were all read from a single sample in a study of blood T cell repertoires in COVID-19. The method was immunoSEQ multiplex PCR; TCRdb's version includes in-frame clones alone and lacks a portion of them. The sample carries approximately 240,000 clones, less than 90% recorded once. The sample was peripheral blood. Every receptor here comes from an elderly woman with active or convalescent COVID-19.

The chain combines TRBV6-1 with TRBJ2-7, with 8 positions matching TRBD2. The V gene end was trimmed by 3 bases and the J gene end by 2 bases; junction bases not matched to a gene: 6. The germline V gene has CDR1 MNHNS and CDR2 SASEGT. The CDR3 is made up of 15 amino acids. CDR3 coding DNA: TGTGCCAGCAGTGATTATAGCGGGACGACCTACGAGCAGTACTTC. As protein: CASSDYSGTTYEQYF.

The V call is TRBV7-9, the J call TRBJ1-6; weak D call: TRBD1 (5 bases). Germline V gene data show CDR1 as SEHNR and CDR2 as FQNEAQ (reference sequence). The CDR3 is 14 residues long. V was cut by 4 bases and J by 6 bases, with 10 bases left in between. Here the CDR3 DNA reads TGTGCCAGCAGCTATGACAGCTCTAATTCACCCCTCCACTTT. Translated, it gives CASSYDSSNSPLHF.

This clone was counted between two and nine times. The chain couples TRBV2 to TRBJ2-7, with 11 bases matching TRBD2. The V gene end was trimmed by 1 base and the J gene end by 1 base; junction bases not matched to a gene: 15. The CDR3 length is 20 residues. Germline V gene sequence: CDR1 SNHLY, CDR2 FYNNEI. CDR3 bases: TGTGCCAGCAGTGAAGGTCTAGCGGGGGGCCGCCGAGGACTATCCTACGAGCAGTACTTC. This codes for CASSEGLAGGRRGLSYEQYF.

This clone is a singleton in its sample. J is TRBJ1-5 and V is TRBV6-5; TRBD1 aligns across 7 bases. Trimming at V came to 8 bases and at J to 2 bases, leaving 3 bases not matched to a gene. Germline V lookup: CDR1 MNHEY, CDR2 SVGAGI. The length of the CDR3 is 13 residues. The CDR3 DNA sequence: TGTGCCAGCGGACAGGCCCGCAATCAGCCCCAGCATTTT. The encoded protein is CASGQARNQPQHF.

V and J are TRBV5-1 and TRBJ1-2; 8 bases align to TRBD1. Germline V gene data show CDR1 as SGHRS and CDR2 as YFSETQ. J was trimmed by 4 bases and V by 0 bases; bases with no gene match: 2. The CDR3 contains 14 residues. For the CDR3, the DNA is TGCGCCAGCAGCTTGGACAGGGGGGCCTATGGCTACACCTTC. As protein: CASSLDRGAYGYTF.

The chain is built from TRBV5-1 and TRBJ1-1; D uncertain. The CDR3 covers 13 residues. Trimming took 5 bases from V and 2 from J, leaving 10 bases between them. Looked up from germline, CDR1 is SGHRS and CDR2 is YFSETQ. DNA for the CDR3: TGCGCCAGCAGTGATACAGCAAACACTGAAGCTTTCTTT. It is translated as CASSDTANTEAFF.

This clone was observed a handful of times. The chain recombines TRBV5-5 with TRBJ2-7; 11 nucleotides align to TRBD2. The length of the CDR3 is 16 residues. After removal of 1 base from V and 4 bases from J, the junction contained 7 bases not matched to a gene. Germline values: CDR1 SGHKS, CDR2 YYEKEE (reference sequence). The CDR3, as DNA: TGTGCCAGCAGCTTGAGAGGTAGCGGGAGGGCGTACGAGCAGTACTTC. This translates into CASSLRGSGRAYEQYF.